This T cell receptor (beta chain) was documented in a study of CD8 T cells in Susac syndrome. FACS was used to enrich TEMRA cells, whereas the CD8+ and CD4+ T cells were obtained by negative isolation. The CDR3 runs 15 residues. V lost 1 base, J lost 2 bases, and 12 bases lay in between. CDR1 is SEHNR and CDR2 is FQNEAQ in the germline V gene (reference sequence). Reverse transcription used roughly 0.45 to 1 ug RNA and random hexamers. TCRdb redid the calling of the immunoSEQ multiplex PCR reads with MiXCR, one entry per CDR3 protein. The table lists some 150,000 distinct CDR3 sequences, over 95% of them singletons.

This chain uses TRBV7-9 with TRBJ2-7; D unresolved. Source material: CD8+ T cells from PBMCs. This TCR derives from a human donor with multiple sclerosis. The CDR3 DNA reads TGTGCCAGCAGCTTAGTAGGTCACGGTCCCTACGAGCAGTACTTC. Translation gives CASSLVGHGPYEQYF. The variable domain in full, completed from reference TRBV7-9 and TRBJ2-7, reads DTGVSQNPRHKITKRGQNVTFRCDPISEHNRLYWYRQTLGQGPEFLTYFQNEAQLEKSRLLSDRFSAERPKGSFSTLEIQRTEQGDSAMYLCASSLVGHGPYEQYFGPGTRLTVT.